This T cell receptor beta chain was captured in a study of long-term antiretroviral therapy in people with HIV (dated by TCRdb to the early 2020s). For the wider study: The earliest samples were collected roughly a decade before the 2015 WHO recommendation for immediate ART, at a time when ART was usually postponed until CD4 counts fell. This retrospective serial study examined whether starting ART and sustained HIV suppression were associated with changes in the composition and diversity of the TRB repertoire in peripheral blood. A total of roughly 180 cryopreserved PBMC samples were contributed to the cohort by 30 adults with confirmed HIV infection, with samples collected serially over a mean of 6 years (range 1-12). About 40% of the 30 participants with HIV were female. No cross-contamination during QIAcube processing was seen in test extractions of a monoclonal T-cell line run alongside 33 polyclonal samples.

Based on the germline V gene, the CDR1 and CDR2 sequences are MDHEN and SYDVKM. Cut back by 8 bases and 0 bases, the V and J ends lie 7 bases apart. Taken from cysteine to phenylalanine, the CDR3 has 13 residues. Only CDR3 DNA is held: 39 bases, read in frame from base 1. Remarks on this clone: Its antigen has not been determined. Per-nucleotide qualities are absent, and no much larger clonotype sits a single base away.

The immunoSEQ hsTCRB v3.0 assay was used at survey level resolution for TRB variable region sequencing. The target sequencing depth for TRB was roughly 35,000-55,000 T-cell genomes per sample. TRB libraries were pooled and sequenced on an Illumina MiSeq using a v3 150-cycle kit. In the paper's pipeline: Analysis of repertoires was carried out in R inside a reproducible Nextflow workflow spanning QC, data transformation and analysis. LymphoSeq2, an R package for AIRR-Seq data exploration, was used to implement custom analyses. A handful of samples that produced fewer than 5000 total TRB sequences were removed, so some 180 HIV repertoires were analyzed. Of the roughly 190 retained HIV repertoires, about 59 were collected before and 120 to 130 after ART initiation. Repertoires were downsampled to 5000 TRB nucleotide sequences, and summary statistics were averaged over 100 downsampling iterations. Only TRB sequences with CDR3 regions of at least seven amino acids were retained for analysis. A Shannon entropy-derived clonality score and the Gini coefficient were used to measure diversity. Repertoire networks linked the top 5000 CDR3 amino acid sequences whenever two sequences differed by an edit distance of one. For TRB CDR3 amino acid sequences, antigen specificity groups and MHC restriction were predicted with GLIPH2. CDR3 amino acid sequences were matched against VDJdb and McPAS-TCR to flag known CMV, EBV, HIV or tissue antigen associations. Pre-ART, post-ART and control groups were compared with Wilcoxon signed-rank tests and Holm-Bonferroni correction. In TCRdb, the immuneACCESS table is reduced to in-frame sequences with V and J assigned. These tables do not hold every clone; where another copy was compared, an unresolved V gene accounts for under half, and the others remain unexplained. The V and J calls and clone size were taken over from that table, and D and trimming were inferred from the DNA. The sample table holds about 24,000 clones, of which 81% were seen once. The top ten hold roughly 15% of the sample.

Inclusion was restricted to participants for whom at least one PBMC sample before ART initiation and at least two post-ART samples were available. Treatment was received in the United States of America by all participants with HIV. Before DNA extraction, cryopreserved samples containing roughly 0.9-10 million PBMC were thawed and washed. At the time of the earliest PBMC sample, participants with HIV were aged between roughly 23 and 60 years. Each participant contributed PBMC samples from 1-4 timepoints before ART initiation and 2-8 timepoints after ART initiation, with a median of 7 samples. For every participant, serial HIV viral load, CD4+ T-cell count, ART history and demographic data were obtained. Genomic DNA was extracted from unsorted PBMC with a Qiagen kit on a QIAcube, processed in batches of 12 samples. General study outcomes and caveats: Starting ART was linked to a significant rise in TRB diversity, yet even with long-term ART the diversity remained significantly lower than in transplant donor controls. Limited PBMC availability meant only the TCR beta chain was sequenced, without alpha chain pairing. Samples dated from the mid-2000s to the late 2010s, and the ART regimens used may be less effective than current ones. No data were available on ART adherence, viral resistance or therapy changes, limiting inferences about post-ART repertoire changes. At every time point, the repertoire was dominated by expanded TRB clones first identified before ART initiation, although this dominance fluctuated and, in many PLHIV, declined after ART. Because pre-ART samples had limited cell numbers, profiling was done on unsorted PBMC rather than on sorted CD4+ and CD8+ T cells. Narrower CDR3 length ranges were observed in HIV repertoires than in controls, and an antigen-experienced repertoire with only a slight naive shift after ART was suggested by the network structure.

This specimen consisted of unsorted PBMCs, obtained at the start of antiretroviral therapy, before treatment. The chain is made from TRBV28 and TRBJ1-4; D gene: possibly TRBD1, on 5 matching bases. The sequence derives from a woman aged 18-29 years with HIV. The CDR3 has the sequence CASGRATNEKLFF. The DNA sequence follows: TGTGCCAGCGGCAGGGCAACTAATGAAAAACTGTTTTTT.